These 17 T cell receptor beta chains came from one sample sequenced in a study of OX40 agonist ivuxolimab in advanced cancers. Sequencing was performed with immunoSEQ multiplex PCR; in TCRdb, only in-frame clones are kept and a portion is missing. The data hold about 51,000 clones, with 70% to 80% observed a single time. The source was CD4+ or CD8+ T cells sorted from blood, collected in a trial of the OX40 agonist ivuxolimab. Receptors were obtained from an adult with an advanced solid tumor such as melanoma, head and neck, liver or kidney cancer.

This clone was seen more than once but under ten times. The chain uses TRBV27 and TRBJ2-1, with TRBD2 identical over 15 bases. The trim removed 5 bases at V and 7 bases at J, leaving 9 bases unmatched. Germline V lookup: CDR1 MNHEY, CDR2 SMNVEV (reference sequence). This CDR3 region has 17 residues. In DNA, the CDR3 is TGTGCCAGCAGTCTTGTATCCGGGACTAGCGGGAGGAATGAGCAGTTCTTC. Translated: CASSLVSGTSGRNEQFF.

The chain joins TRBV5-1 to TRBJ1-1; D unresolved. CDR3 length: 12 residues. Germline CDR1 is SGHRS and CDR2 is YFSETQ. Deletions cut 1 base from V and 7 bases from J, with 8 bases between. The CDR3 coding sequence is TGCGCCAGCAGCTTGCAGGCGGATGAAGCTTTCTTT. Its translation is CASSLQADEAFF.

This chain uses TRBV7-2 with TRBJ1-6; D ambiguous. The CDR3 loop spans 13 amino acids. V was pared by 1 base and J by 10 bases, with 8 bases between. The germline gives CDR1 SGHTA, CDR2 FQGNSA. CDR3 nucleotide sequence: TGTGCCAGCAGCTTAGACTCTAGGTCACCCCTCCACTTT. It translates to CASSLDSRSPLHF.

This clone was recorded a few times. The V and J genes are TRBV5-1 and TRBJ1-3, with D perhaps matching TRBD1 (5 bases). V was shortened by 1 base and J by 7 bases, with 12 bases between the two germline ends. The CDR3 extends over 14 amino acids. Per germline, CDR1 SGHRS and CDR2 YFSETQ. The CDR3 nucleotides are TGCGCCAGCAGCTTGACCCTCGAGGGGAACACCATATATTTT. Protein product: CASSLTLEGNTIYF.

The count of this clone is one. The chain has TRBV18 and TRBJ1-1, with D tentatively TRBD1 (5 bases). Germline V gene sequence: CDR1 KGHSH, CDR2 LQKENI. Trimming shortened V by 6 bases and J by 1 base, and 12 bases separated the two germline ends. The CDR3 totals 14 residues. CDR3 residues: CASSPRGQNTEAFF. CDR3 DNA: TGTGCCAGCTCCCCCCGGGGCCAGAACACTGAAGCTTTCTTT.

The chain couples TRBV2 to TRBJ2-3; 11 nucleotides agree with TRBD2. V shed 1 base and J 8 bases; nucleotides not matched to a gene: 8. Germline CDR1 and CDR2: SNHLY and FYNNEI. The CDR3 runs to 16 residues. CDR3 sequence: CASSEVTSGKPFTQYF. In DNA form, the CDR3 reads TGTGCCAGCAGTGAAGTGACTAGCGGGAAGCCGTTTACGCAGTATTTT. The variable domain in full, with the rest retrieved from reference TRBV2 and TRBJ2-3, is EPEVTQTPSHQVTQMGQEVILRCVPISNHLYFYWYRQILGQKVEFLVSFYNNEISEKSEIFDDQFSVERPDGSNFTLKIRSTKLEDSAMYFCASSEVTSGKPFTQYFGPGTRLTVL.

V gene TRBV5-4 combines with J gene TRBJ2-7, with 10 bases aligning to TRBD2. Germline trimming cut 4 bases from V and 6 bases from J; bases unmatched to any gene: 13. CDR3 size: 16 residues. CDR1 SGHNT and CDR2 YYREEE come from the germline V gene (reference sequence). The CDR3 DNA reads TGTGCCAGCAGCCCCGGTGGGCTAGCGGGAGTCATCGAGCAGTACTTC. Translation: CASSPGGLAGVIEQYF.

This chain uses TRBV6-5 with TRBJ1-4, with 10 bases fitting TRBD1. Germline CDR1 is MNHEY and CDR2 is SVGAGI. The trim removed 6 bases at V and 7 bases at J, leaving 5 bases unmatched. The CDR3 loop spans 14 amino acids. The CDR3 nucleotides read TGTGCCAGCAGGGGACAGGGGTGGGTTGAAAAACTGTTTTTT. Encoded protein: CASRGQGWVEKLFF.

This rearrangement joins TRBV9 to TRBJ2-7, with D possibly matching TRBD2 (6 bases). The ends were cut back, 4 bases at V and 2 bases at J, with 13 bases in the middle. The CDR3 is 14 residues long. Germline V lookup: CDR1 SGDLS, CDR2 YYNGEE. In DNA form, the CDR3 reads TGTGCCAGCAGCCTCGGGACTGAACCCTACGAGCAGTACTTC. Translation: CASSLGTEPYEQYF.

The genes are TRBV4-1 and TRBJ1-6; TRBD1 agrees at 9 bases. The V gene's germline CDR1 is MGHRA and CDR2 YSYEKL. This CDR3 has 16 amino acids. The ends lost 0 bases at V and 7 bases at J; junction bases unmatched: 4. Here the CDR3 reads CASSQEQGAGNSPLHF. The CDR3 DNA sequence: TGCGCCAGCAGCCAAGAACAGGGGGCAGGAAATTCACCCCTCCACTTT.

The chain has TRBV6-6 and TRBJ1-2, with D unclear. V was shortened by 0 bases and J by 4 bases, with 15 bases between the two germline ends. This CDR3 spans 16 amino acids. Germline CDR1 and CDR2: MNHNY and SVGAGI (reference sequence). CDR3 sequence: CASSYSGYPLFYGYTF. CDR3 DNA: TGTGCCAGCAGTTACTCCGGCTATCCTCTCTTCTATGGCTACACCTTC.

The chain combines TRBV6-5 with TRBJ2-5; 14 bases agree with TRBD2. Germline trimming cut 5 bases from V and 4 bases from J; bases unmatched to any gene: 3. The CDR3 is made up of 15 amino acids. Germline V lookup: CDR1 MNHEY, CDR2 SVGAGI. CDR3 nucleotides: TGTGCCAGCAGTAGGGGACTAGCGGGAGTAGAGACCCAGTACTTC. This gives the protein CASSRGLAGVETQYF.

The J gene is TRBJ2-2, the V gene TRBV6-4; 9 bases map to TRBD2. CDR1 is MRHNA and CDR2 is SNTAGT in the germline V gene. Trimming took 4 bases from V and 3 from J; bases not matched to a gene: 3. The CDR3 has 15 residues. The CDR3 DNA follows: TGTGCCAGCAGTGTTCTAGCGGGACACACCGGGGAGCTGTTTTTT. Residues: CASSVLAGHTGELFF.

V is TRBV27 and J is TRBJ2-6; no clear D gene. The CDR3 has 15 amino acids. Trimming shortened V by 3 bases and J by 1 base, and 7 bases separated the two germline ends. The germline V gene has CDR1 MNHEY and CDR2 SMNVEV (reference sequence). The CDR3 nucleotides are TGTGCCAGCAGTTTTACTTGGTCTGGGGCCAACGTCCTGACTTTC. It encodes CASSFTWSGANVLTF.

This chain uses TRBV6-1 with TRBJ2-3, with 7 bases that match TRBD1. The germline V gene has CDR1 MNHNS and CDR2 SASEGT. V trimming: 6 bases; J trimming: 0 bases; junction bases outside the gene matches: 6. CDR3 length: 15 residues. The CDR3 sequence: CASRRRDSSTDTQYF. CDR3 in DNA: TGTGCCAGCAGACGCCGGGACAGTAGCACAGATACGCAGTATTTT.

This chain uses TRBV6-6 with TRBJ1-2, with no clear D. The CDR3 runs 11 residues. Trimming left V 5 bases short and J 3 bases short, with 4 bases between. Germline CDR1 and CDR2: MNHNY and SVGAGI (reference sequence). The CDR3 loop reads CASSRDYGYTF. CDR3 DNA: TGTGCCAGCAGTCGAGACTATGGCTACACCTTC.

The chain links TRBV30 to TRBJ2-7; possibly TRBD1 for D (5 bases). The germline V and J ends were trimmed by 4 bases and 5 bases, with 12 bases remaining between them. Germline V gives CDR1 GTSNPN, CDR2 SVGIG (reference sequence). The CDR3 totals 12 residues. The DNA for the CDR3 is TGTGCCTGGACAGGGTCTGGTCACGAGCAGTACTTC. Translation gives CAWTGSGHEQYF.